The clone carrying this TCR beta chain was picked up many times. Enrollment excluded any patients with other autoimmune diseases, uncontrolled infections, pregnancy or lactation. This sample stems from a study of Graves' ophthalmopathy and Graves' hyperthyroidism. The CDR3 length is 13 residues. V was trimmed by 0 bases and J by 3 bases, leaving 6 bases between them. The V gene's germline CDR1 is SGDLS and CDR2 YYNGEE. RNA transcripts served as template for amplifying TCR beta CDR3 sequences. Following a first-round RT-PCR that used HTBI primers, a second-round multiplex PCR was carried out. TCRdb called the multiplex PCR reads again in MiXCR, with one record for every CDR3 protein. This repertoire shows roughly 380,000 distinct CDR3 sequences, 15% found once; its top ten account for roughly 7%.

The specimen sequenced was peripheral blood. The genes are TRBV9 and TRBJ1-1; D gene uncertain. The TCR originated in a woman aged 18-35 years with stable Graves' hyperthyroidism. As DNA, the CDR3 is TGTGCCAGCAGCGTAGCGTGGGACACTGAAGCTTTCTTT. It translates to CASSVAWDTEAFF. Full variable domain (outside the CDR3, taken from reference TRBV9 and TRBJ1-1): DSGVTQTPKHLITATGQRVTLRCSPRSGDLSVYWYQQSLDQGLQFLIQYYNGEERAKGNILERFSAQQFPDLHSELNLSSLELGDSALYFCASSVAWDTEAFFGQGTRLTVV.